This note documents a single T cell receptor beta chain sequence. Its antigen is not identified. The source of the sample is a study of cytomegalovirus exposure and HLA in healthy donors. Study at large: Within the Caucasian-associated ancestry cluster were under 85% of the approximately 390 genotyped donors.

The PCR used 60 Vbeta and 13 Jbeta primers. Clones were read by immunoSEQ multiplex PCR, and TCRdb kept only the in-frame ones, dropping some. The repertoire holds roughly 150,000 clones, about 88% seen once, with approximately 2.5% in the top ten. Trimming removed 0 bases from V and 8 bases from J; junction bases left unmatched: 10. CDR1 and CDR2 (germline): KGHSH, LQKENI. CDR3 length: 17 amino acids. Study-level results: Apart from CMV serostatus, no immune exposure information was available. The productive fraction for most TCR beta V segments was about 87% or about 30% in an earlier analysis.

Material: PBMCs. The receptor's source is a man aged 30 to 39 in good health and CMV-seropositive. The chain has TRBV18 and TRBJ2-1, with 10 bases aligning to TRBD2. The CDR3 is CASSPPGLAGVGDEQFF. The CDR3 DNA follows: TGTGCCAGCTCACCACCGGGCCTAGCGGGAGTTGGCGATGAGCAGTTCTTC.